These 19 T cell receptor beta chains share one sample of origin, sequenced in a study of CD8+CD57+ T cells in acquired aplastic anemia. All sequencing subjects had displayed CD8+CD57+ cell expansion on flow cytometry. Genomic DNA constituted the template upon which TCR beta VDJ and CDR3 profiling was performed. TCRdb reprocessed the reads with MiXCR, giving one entry per CDR3 protein. The sample yields about 260,000 distinct CDR3 sequences, 82% seen once. Sample: sorted CD4+, CD8+, or CD8+CD57+ T cells (not recorded which) from PBMCs. These receptors were obtained from a human donor with aplastic anemia.

V is TRBV7-8 and J is TRBJ2-5; 14 bases match TRBD2. This CDR3 spans 15 amino acids. Looked up from germline, CDR1 is SGHVS and CDR2 is FQNEAQ. V lost 3 bases to trimming and J lost 14 bases; unmatched junction nucleotides: 11. CDR3 region: CASSFRLAGGEQYYF. In DNA, the CDR3 is TGTGCCAGCAGCTTCAGACTAGCGGGAGGGGAGCAGTACTACTTC. Combining the CDR3 with reference TRBV7-8 and TRBJ2-5 gives the whole variable domain GAGVSQSPRYKVAKRGQDVALRCDPISGHVSLFWYQQALGQGPEFLTYFQNEAQLDKSGLPSDRFFAERPEGSVSTLKIQRTQQEDSAVYLCASSFRLAGGEQYYFGPGTRLLVL.

This clonotype was seen a handful of times. The V and J genes are TRBV2 and TRBJ1-3; perhaps TRBD1 as D (5 bases). CDR1 SNHLY and CDR2 FYNNEI come from the germline V gene. This CDR3 spans 15 amino acids. Trimming removed 4 bases from V and 3 bases from J, with 13 bases in between. The CDR3 is CASSALTDLGNTIYF. The CDR3 coding sequence is TGTGCCAGCAGTGCACTGACAGATCTTGGAAACACCATATATTTT.

V is TRBV5-6 and J is TRBJ1-1; D is unresolved. Per germline, CDR1 SGHDT and CDR2 YYEEEE. V lost 4 bases, J lost 1 base, and 14 bases lay in between. The CDR3 covers 15 residues. In DNA, the CDR3 is TGTGCCAGCAGCCCATCGCCGGCAGGGAACACTGAAGCTTTCTTT. It is translated as CASSPSPAGNTEAFF.

For this clonotype: The junction and the germline gene differ at one end; a read error may be behind it. The genes are TRBV7-3 and TRBJ2-2; tentative D call: TRBD1 (5 bases). Germline CDR1 SGHTA, CDR2 FQGTGA. CDR3 length: 17 amino acids. CDR3 nucleotide sequence: TGTGCTAGCAGCCCGCTCCAACCAGGACACATCACCGGGGAGCTGTTTTTT. Its protein product is CASSPLQPGHITGELFF.

The chain links TRBV19 to TRBJ2-7; D ambiguous. The CDR3 consists of 14 residues. The V gene lost 5 bases and the J gene lost 2 bases, with 13 bases spanning the gap. CDR1 is LNHDA and CDR2 is SQIVND in the germline V gene (reference sequence). CDR3 DNA: TGTGCCAGTAGTTTCCAACGGTTTACCTACGAGCAGTACTTC. Amino acids: CASSFQRFTYEQYF.

CDR3 sequence (DNA): TGTGCCAGCAGCTTAAGCGGGGCAACTAATGAGAAGCTGTTTTTT. It encodes CASSLSGATNEKLFF. The chain links TRBV7-3 to TRBJ1-4, with TRBD1 as a possible D gene (5 bases). Trimming took off 1 base at V and 14 bases at J, with 20 bases between the two ends. Germline values: CDR1 SGHTA, CDR2 FQGTGA. This CDR3 contains 15 residues.

To note about this clonotype: The conserved final phenylalanine or tryptophan is absent from the CDR3, which likely points to a read error. The limits of the CDR3 on the DNA are not certain, so only TCRdb's listed CDR3 is given. The chain carries TRBV9 and TRBJ2-3; the DNA was not compared with TRBD1, the D call given in the table. The CDR3 length equals 13 residues, ends included. Looked up from germline, CDR1 is SGDLS and CDR2 is YYNGEE. CDR3 residues: CASSDNTGAMNTV.

A remark on this clonotype: A read error may account for a junction end that differs from germline. The rearrangement links TRBV7-2 to TRBJ1-6; perhaps TRBD1 as D (6 bases). Germline V lookup: CDR1 SGHTA, CDR2 FQGNSA. CDR3 length equals 14 residues. In DNA form, the CDR3 reads TGTGCCAGCAGCTCAGACGGGGGGCCTTCTCCCCACCACTTT. Protein product: CASSSDGGPSPHHF.

The chain carries TRBV9 and TRBJ2-3, with 7 bases identical to TRBD2. Unmatched junction bases numbered 15, after V lost 2 bases and J lost 15 bases. This CDR3 region has 14 residues. Germline lookup yields CDR1 SGDLS and CDR2 YYNGEE. This CDR3 reads CASSVPTSATQYYF. In nucleotides, the CDR3 is TGTGCCAGCAGCGTTCCTACTAGCGCCACGCAGTATTATTTT.

This rearrangement joins TRBV7-2 to TRBJ2-6, with D perhaps matching TRBD1 or TRBD2 (6 bases each). The ends were cut back, 3 bases at V and 19 bases at J, with 25 bases in the middle. Germline loops: CDR1 SGHTA, CDR2 FQGNSA. This CDR3 has 15 residues. The CDR3 bases are TGTGCCAGCAGCTTGGCCGGGGGCGCCGACTATGTCTACACTTTC. Its translation is CASSLAGGADYVYTF.

CDR3 protein: CASSFHPGNEDPQYEQYV. The CDR3, as DNA: TGTGCCAGCAGCTTTCATCCGGGAAATGAAGACCCCCAGTACGAGCAGTACGTC. The V gene is TRBV7-2, the J gene TRBJ2-7, with D perhaps matching TRBD2 (5 bases). The V gene's germline CDR1 is SGHTA and CDR2 FQGNSA. The V and J ends lost 3 bases and 4 bases respectively, with 25 bases between them. The CDR3 spans 18 residues.

In this sample, this clonotype turned up a few times. Relative to the germline gene, one junction end is altered; a read error may explain this. The chain is built from TRBV7-3 and TRBJ1-1, with D possibly being TRBD1 (6 bases). Germline V lookup: CDR1 SGHTA, CDR2 FQGTGA. This CDR3 has 14 residues. The CDR3 nucleotides are TGTGCCAGCAGCCTGGGGGGGGGGGCCCGTGAAGCTTTTTTT. Residues: CASSLGGGAREAFF.

The V call is TRBV5-6, the J call TRBJ2-3; TRBD1 might be the D (6 bases). This CDR3 spans 14 amino acids. The germline gives CDR1 SGHDT, CDR2 YYEEEE. Trimming took off 2 bases at V and 6 bases at J, with 13 bases between the two ends. CDR3 residues: CASSFSDSPDTQYF. The CDR3 coding sequence is TGTGCCAGCAGCTTCTCGGACAGTCCCGATACGCAGTATTTT.

About this clonotype: Since the CDR3 does not end with the conserved phenylalanine or tryptophan, this likely comes from a read error. Because the CDR3's place on the DNA is in doubt, the DNA is left out and the CDR3 is given as listed by TCRdb. The J gene is TRBJ2-1, the V gene TRBV9. Germline V lookup: CDR1 SGDLS, CDR2 YYNGEE. The CDR3 length equals 8 residues, ends included. The CDR3 reads CASSALLS.

This clonotype came up once. The chain carries TRBV13 and TRBJ2-1, with D possibly being TRBD1 (6 bases). Germline CDR1 and CDR2: PRHDT and FYEKMQ (reference sequence). The V end lost 5 bases, the J end lost 8 bases, and 22 bases lay between the germline ends. The CDR3 has 16 amino acids. The CDR3 DNA sequence: TGTGCCAGCAGCGAATCGACAGGACAGAGATGGGATGAGCAGTTCTTC. This gives the protein CASSESTGQRWDEQFF.

This chain connects TRBV2 to TRBJ1-5, with unresolved D. This CDR3 region has 16 residues. The germline CDR1 and CDR2 sequences are SNHLY and FYNNEI. V shed 6 bases and J shed 2 bases, with 17 bases lying between them. The CDR3 DNA is TGTGCCAGCAGCTCAGCGGGGAGCAGCCGCAATCAGCCCCAGCATTTT. Protein: CASSSAGSSRNQPQHF.

Note on this clonotype: Lacking the conserved final phenylalanine or tryptophan, this CDR3 likely reflects a read error. Because the CDR3's place on the DNA is in doubt, the DNA is left out and the CDR3 is given as listed by TCRdb. The J gene is TRBJ1-1, the V gene TRBV7-3. Germline V lookup: CDR1 SGHTA, CDR2 FQGTGA. 13 amino acids form the CDR3, both terminal residues included. CDR3 sequence reads: CASRIEANADEHL.

The chain joins TRBV20-1 to TRBJ2-4; 7 bases line up with TRBD2. The CDR3 loop spans 16 amino acids. Trimming at V came to 5 bases and at J to 5 bases, leaving 15 bases not matched to a gene. The germline gives CDR1 DFQATT, CDR2 SNEGSKA (reference sequence). The CDR3 reads CSAGRLGEGLENIQYF. The CDR3, as DNA: TGCAGTGCTGGGCGGTTGGGGGAGGGACTTGAAAACATTCAGTACTTC.

The V call is TRBV11-2, the J call TRBJ2-7; D not certain. The germline V gene encodes CDR1 SGHAT and CDR2 FQNNGV. CDR3 size: 14 residues. V lost 5 bases to trimming and J lost 0 bases, with 11 bases between them. The CDR3 DNA sequence: TGTGCCAGCAGCGCCATTGGGGTCTCCTACGAGCAGTACTTC. This encodes CASSAIGVSYEQYF.